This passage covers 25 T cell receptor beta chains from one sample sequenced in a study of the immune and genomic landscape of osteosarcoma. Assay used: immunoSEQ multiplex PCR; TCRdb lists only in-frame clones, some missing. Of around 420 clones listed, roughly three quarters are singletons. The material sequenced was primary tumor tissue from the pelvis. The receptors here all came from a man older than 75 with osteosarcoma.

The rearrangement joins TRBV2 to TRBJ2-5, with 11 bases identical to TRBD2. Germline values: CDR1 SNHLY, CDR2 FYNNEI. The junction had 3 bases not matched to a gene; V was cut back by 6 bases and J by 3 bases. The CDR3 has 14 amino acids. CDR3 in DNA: TGTGCCAGCAGGGCGGGACTAGCGGAAGAGACCCAGTACTTC. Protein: CASRAGLAEETQYF.

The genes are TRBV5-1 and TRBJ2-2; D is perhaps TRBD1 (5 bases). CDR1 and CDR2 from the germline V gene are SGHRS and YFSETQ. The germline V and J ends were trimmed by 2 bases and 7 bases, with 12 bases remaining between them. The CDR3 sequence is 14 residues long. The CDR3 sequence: CASSFQAQVGELFF. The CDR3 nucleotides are TGCGCCAGCAGCTTCCAGGCACAGGTCGGGGAGCTGTTTTTT. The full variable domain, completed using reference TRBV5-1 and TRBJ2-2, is KAGVTQTPRYLIKTRGQQVTLSCSPISGHRSVSWYQQTPGQGLQFLFEYFSETQRNKGNFPGRFSGRQFSNSRSEMNVSTLELGDSALYLCASSFQAQVGELFFGEGSRLTVL.

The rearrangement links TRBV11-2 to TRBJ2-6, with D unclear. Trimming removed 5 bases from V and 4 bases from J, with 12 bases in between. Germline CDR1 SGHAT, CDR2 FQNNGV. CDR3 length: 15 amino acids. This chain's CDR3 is CASSITLSGANVLTF. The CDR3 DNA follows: TGTGCCAGCAGCATCACTTTATCCGGGGCCAACGTCCTGACTTTC.

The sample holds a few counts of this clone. The CDR3 protein is CASSQELQGAYGYTF. CDR3 DNA: TGCGCCAGCAGCCAAGAACTACAGGGGGCCTATGGCTACACCTTC. The V gene is TRBV4-3, the J gene TRBJ1-2, with 9 bases fitting TRBD1. This CDR3 is built from 15 residues. Germline lookup yields CDR1 LGHNA and CDR2 YSLEER. Unmatched junction bases numbered 3, after V lost 0 bases and J lost 4 bases.

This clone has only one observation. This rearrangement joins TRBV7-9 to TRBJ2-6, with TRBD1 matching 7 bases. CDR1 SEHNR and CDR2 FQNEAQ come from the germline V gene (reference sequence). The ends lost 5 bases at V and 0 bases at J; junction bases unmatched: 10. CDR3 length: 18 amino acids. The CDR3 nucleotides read TGTGCCAGCAGCCCACCCAGGACAGGTCCCTCTGGGGCCAACGTCCTGACTTTC. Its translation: CASSPPRTGPSGANVLTF.

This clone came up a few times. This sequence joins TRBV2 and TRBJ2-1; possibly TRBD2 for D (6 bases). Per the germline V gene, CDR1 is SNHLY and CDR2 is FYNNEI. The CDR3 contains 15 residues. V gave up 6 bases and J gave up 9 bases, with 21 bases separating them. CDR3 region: CASREGILTEGEQFF. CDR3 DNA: TGTGCCAGCAGGGAGGGGATACTAACCGAGGGTGAGCAGTTCTTC.

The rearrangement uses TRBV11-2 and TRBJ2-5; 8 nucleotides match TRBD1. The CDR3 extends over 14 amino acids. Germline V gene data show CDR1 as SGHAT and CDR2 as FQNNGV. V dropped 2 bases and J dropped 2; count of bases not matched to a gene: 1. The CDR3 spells CASSLQGAQETQYF. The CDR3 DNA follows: TGTGCCAGCAGCTTACAGGGGGCTCAAGAGACCCAGTACTTC.

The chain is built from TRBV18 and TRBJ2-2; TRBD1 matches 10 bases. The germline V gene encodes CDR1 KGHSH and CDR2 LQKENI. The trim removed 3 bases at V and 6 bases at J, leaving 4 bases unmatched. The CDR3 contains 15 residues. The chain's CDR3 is CASSPGQGGAGELFF. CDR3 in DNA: TGTGCCAGCTCACCTGGACAGGGGGGCGCCGGGGAGCTGTTTTTT. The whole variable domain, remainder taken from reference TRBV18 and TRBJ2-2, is NAGVMQNPRHLVRRRGQEARLRCSPMKGHSHVYWYRQLPEEGLKFMVYLQKENIIDESGMPKERFSAEFPKEGPSILRIQQVVRGDSAAYFCASSPGQGGAGELFFGEGSRLTVL.

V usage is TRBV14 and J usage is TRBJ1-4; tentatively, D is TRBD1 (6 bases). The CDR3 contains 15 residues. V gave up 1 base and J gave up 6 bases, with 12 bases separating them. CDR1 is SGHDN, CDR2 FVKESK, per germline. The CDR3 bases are TGTGCCAGCAGCCAAGTGGCAGGGGAGGATGAAAAACTGTTTTTT. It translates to CASSQVAGEDEKLFF.

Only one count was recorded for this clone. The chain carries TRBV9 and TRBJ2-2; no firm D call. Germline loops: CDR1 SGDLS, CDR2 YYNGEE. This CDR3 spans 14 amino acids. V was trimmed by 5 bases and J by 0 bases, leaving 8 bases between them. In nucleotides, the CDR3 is TGTGCCAGCAGGGGCCCGGCGAACACCGGGGAGCTGTTTTTT. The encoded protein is CASRGPANTGELFF.

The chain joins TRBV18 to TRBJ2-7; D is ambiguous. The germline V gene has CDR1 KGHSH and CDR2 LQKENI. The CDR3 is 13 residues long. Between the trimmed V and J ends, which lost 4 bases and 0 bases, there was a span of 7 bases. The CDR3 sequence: CASSQGSSYEQYF. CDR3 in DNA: TGTGCCAGCTCACAGGGTTCCTCCTACGAGCAGTACTTC.

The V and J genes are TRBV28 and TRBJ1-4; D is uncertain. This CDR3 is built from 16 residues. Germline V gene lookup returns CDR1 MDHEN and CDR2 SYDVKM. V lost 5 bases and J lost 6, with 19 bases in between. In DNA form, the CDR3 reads TGTGCCAGCAGTCGCCGGACTGGACCGGTCGATGAAAAACTGTTTTTT. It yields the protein CASSRRTGPVDEKLFF.

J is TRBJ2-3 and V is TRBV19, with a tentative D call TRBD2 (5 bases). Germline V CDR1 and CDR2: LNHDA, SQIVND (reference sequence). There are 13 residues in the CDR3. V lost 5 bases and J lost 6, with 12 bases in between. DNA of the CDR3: TGTGCCAGTAGTGCCCGGGGTTCCGATACGCAGTATTTT. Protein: CASSARGSDTQYF.

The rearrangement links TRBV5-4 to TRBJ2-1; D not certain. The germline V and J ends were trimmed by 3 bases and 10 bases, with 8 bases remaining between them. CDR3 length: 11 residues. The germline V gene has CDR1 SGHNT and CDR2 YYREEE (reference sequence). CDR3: CASSSYYEQFF. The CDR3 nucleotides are TGTGCCAGCAGCTCTTATTACGAGCAGTTCTTC.

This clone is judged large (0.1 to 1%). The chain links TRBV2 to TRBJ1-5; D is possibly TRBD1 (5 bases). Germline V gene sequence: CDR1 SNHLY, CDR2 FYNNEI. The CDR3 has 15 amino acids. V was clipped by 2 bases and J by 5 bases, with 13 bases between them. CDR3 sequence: CASSELRGLDQPQHF. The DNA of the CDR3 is TGTGCCAGCAGTGAATTGAGGGGATTAGATCAGCCCCAGCATTTT.

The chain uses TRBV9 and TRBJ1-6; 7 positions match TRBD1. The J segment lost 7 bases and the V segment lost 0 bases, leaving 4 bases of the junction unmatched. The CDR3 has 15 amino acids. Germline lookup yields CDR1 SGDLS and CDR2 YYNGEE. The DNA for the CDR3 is TGTGCCAGCAGCGTAGAGGGACAGCGCAATTCACCCCTCCACTTT. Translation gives CASSVEGQRNSPLHF.

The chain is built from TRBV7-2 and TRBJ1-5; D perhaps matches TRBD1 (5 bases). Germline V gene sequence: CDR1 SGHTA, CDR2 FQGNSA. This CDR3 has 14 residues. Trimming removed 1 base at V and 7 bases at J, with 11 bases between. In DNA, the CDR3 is TGTGCCAGCAGCTTAGTAGGGGAAGGACAGCCCCAGCATTTT. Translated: CASSLVGEGQPQHF.

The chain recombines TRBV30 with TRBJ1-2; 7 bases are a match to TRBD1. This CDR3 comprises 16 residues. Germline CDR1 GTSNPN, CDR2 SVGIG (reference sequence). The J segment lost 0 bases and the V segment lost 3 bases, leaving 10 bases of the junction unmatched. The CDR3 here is CAWSHGDGTANYGYTF. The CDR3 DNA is TGTGCCTGGAGCCACGGGGACGGGACAGCTAACTATGGCTACACCTTC.

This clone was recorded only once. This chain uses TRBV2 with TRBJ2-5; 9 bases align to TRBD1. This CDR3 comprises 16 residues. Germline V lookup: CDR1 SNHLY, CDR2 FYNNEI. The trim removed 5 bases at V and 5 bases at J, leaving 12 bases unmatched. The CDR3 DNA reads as TGTGCCAGCAGTCTGGAGGGACAGGGAAGTTTGGAGACCCAGTACTTC. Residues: CASSLEGQGSLETQYF.

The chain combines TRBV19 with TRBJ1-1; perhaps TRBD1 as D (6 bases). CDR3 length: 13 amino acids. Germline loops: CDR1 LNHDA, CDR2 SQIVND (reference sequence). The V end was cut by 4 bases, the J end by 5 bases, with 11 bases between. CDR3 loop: CASSTGQLTEAFF. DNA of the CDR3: TGTGCCAGTAGTACCGGACAGTTGACTGAAGCTTTCTTT.

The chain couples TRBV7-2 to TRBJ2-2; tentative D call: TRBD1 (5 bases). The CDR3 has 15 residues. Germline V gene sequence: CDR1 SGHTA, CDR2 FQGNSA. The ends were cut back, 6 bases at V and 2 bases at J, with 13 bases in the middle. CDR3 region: CASRKAGINTGELFF. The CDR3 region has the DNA TGTGCCAGCAGAAAGGCAGGGATAAACACCGGGGAGCTGTTTTTT.

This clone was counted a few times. DNA for the CDR3: TGTGCCAGCAGCCCCTCGGCCAGGGGGGACTACACCTTC. Its translation: CASSPSARGDYTF. The V call is TRBV7-6, the J call TRBJ1-2; 7 positions agree with TRBD1. From germline, CDR1 is SGHVS and CDR2 FNYEAQ. V was pared by 5 bases and J by 10 bases, with 10 bases of the junction left unmatched. CDR3 length: 13 amino acids.

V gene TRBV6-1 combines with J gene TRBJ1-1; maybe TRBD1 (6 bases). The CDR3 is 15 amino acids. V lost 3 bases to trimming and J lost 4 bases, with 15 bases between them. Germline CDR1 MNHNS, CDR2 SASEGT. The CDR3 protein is CASSEDSSITTEAFF. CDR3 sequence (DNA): TGTGCCAGCAGTGAGGACAGCTCCATAACCACTGAAGCTTTCTTT.

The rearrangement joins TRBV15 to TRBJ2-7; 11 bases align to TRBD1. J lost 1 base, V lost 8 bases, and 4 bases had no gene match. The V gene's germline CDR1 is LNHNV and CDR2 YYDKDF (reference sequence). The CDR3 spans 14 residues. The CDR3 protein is CATARDRGSYEQYF. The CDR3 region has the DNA TGTGCCACCGCCCGGGACAGGGGGTCCTACGAGCAGTACTTC.

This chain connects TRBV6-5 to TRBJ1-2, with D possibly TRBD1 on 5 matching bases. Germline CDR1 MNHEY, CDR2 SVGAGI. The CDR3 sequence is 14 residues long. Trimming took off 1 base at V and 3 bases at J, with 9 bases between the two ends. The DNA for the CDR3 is TGTGCCAGCAGTTACTTCGGGACGGACTATGGCTACACCTTC. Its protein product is CASSYFGTDYGYTF.